This section outlines one TCR beta chain sequence together with its context. This clonotype was seen a handful of times. Its cognate antigen has yet to be identified. It has no much larger one-base neighbor in the sample; base qualities were not kept. This specimen comes from a study of T-cell memory formation after mild COVID-19 (dated by TCRdb to the early 2020s). Turning to the overall study: TCR sequence clusters from the two donors were found to be largely donor specific. The cohort comprised two young, previously healthy adult volunteers, one female and one male. Longitudinal TCRalpha and TCRbeta repertoire sequencing tracked T-cell clones expanding and contracting after mild COVID-19 in two donors. What the research found in general, with its limitations: The second-wave clones that peaked on day 37 were not confirmed to be SARS-CoV-2 specific. Some responding clones were detected in pre-infection memory, which suggested that pre-existing cross-reactive memory T cells had joined the SARS-CoV-2 response. Only a couple of mild cases were covered by the study, and larger cohorts that include severe cases with pre-infection samples were considered necessary. From day 15 to 85, contracting clones showed balanced CD4/CD8 phenotypes, whereas a second wave of clones that expanded from day 15 to 37 leaned towards CD4+. Contracting CD4+ clones were located mainly in the CM and EM memory subsets, whereas CD8+ clones were found to be enriched in EMRA.

PBMCs were isolated by Ficoll-Paque density gradient centrifugation. Sequencing relied on an Illumina NovaSeq 6000. Using 5'RACE with constant-segment primers, TCRalpha and TCRbeta cDNA libraries were constructed, with sample barcodes and unique molecular identifiers added in the process. RNA was extracted from every sample with Trizol reagent. The libraries were amplified in two PCR steps, and the second step added a second sample barcode and Illumina TruSeq adapters. Sequencing of libraries was performed on an Illumina NovaSeq with 2 x 150 bp paired-end reads. The original pipeline was this. The reads were demultiplexed and collapsed into UMI-guided consensus sequences using migec v1.2.7. Using mixcr v2.1.11, UMI consensuses were aligned to TRA and TRB V and J templates and then assembled into clonotypes. Clonotypes were classified as expanded or contracted when called significant by both edgeR and NoisET, with noise models trained on biological replicates. For edgeR calls, a false discovery rate-adjusted p below 0.01 and a log2 fold-change threshold of 1 were applied. PCA with hierarchical clustering of max-normalized trajectories of the 1000 most abundant clonotypes was used as exploratory dynamics analysis. Separately sequenced CD4+ and CD8+ repertoires were used to assign the CD4 or CD8 phenotype of responding clones. TCRdb reanalyzed the raw reads on its own, using fastp at Q25 for trimming and MiXCR for clone calling, and kept in-frame beta chains. Each entry merges the rows of one CDR3 protein and shows their most common DNA and genes. These V and J calls originate from TCRdb's pipeline instead of the authors' own analysis. The sample contains under 250,000 distinct CDR3 sequences, around 30% of them found a single time. Around 10% of the sample is held by the ten biggest clonotypes.

Sequencing was performed on PBMCs or a T cell subset sorted from them (not recorded which). The TCR sequence derives from an adult woman who had mild COVID-19 (a few samples of this study predate the infection). The sample titles of this study are shuffled in the database, so cell type and time point are left out; the donor was told from shared clones.

The CDR3 region reads CSVQYKNSYEQYF. The DNA sequence is as follows: TGCAGCGTCCAGTACAAGAACTCCTACGAGCAGTACTTC. The V and J segments used are TRBV29-1 and TRBJ2-7; the D gene cannot be named for sure. The CDR3 has 13 amino acids, counting the end cysteine and phenylalanine. Left in the record is the CDR3 DNA by itself, 39 bases read in frame from the first base. V lost 6 bases and J lost 0 bases; the stretch between them is 12 bases long. Based on the germline V gene, the CDR1 and CDR2 sequences are SQVTM and ANQGSEA.